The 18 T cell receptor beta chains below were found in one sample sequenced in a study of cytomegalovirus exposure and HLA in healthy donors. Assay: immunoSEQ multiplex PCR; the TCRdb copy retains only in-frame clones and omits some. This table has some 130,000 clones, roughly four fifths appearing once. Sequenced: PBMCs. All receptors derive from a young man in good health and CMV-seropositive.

As DNA, the CDR3 is TGTGCCAGCAGCCCCGGGACAGGGGGAACCCCCGGGTATGGCTACACCTTC. Its translation: CASSPGTGGTPGYGYTF. The chain joins TRBV7-6 to TRBJ1-2; 11 bases line up with TRBD1. Unmatched junction bases numbered 13, after V lost 5 bases and J lost 5 bases. The CDR3 contains 17 residues. The germline gives CDR1 SGHVS, CDR2 FNYEAQ.

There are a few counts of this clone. CDR3 region: CASSDGEGGYTF. CDR3 DNA sequence: TGTGCCAGCAGTGATGGGGAGGGGGGCTACACCTTC. This chain connects TRBV2 to TRBJ1-2; perhaps TRBD1 as D (5 bases). The CDR3 contains 12 residues. Trimming cost V 3 bases and J 8 bases, with 10 bases left between them. Germline assignment: CDR1 SNHLY and CDR2 FYNNEI.

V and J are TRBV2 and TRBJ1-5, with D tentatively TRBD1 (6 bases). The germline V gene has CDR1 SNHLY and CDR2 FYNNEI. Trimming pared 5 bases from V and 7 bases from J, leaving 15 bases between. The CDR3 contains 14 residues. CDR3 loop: CASSSDRKKQPQHF. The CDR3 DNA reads TGTGCCAGCAGTTCAGACAGGAAGAAACAGCCCCAGCATTTT.

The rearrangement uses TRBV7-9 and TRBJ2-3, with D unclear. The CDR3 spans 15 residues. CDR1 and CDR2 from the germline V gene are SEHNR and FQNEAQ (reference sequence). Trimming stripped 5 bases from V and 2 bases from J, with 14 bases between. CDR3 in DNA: TGTGCCAGCAGCCCCCTCTCACTTCTCACAGATACGCAGTATTTT. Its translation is CASSPLSLLTDTQYF.

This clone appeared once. DNA for the CDR3: TGTGCCAGCAGCCGGACAGGATTACAAGAGACCCAGTACTTC. Translation gives CASSRTGLQETQYF. The chain uses TRBV5-4 and TRBJ2-5, with 7 bases identical to TRBD1. J gave up 2 bases and V 4 bases, and 5 bases lay outside the gene matches. CDR1 and CDR2 from the germline V gene are SGHNT and YYREEE (reference sequence). This CDR3 has 14 residues.

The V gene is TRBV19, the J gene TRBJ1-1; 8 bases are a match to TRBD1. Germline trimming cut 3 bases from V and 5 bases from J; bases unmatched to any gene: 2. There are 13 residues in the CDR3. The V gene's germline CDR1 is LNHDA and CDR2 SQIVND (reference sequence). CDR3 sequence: CASSITGGTEAFF. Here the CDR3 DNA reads TGTGCCAGTAGTATCACAGGGGGGACTGAAGCTTTCTTT.

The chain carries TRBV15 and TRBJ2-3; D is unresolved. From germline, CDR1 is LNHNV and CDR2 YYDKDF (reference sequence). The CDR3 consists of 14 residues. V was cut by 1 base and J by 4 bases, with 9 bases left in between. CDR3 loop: CATSRGAVPDTQYF. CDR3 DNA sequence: TGTGCCACCAGCAGAGGGGCAGTCCCAGATACGCAGTATTTT.

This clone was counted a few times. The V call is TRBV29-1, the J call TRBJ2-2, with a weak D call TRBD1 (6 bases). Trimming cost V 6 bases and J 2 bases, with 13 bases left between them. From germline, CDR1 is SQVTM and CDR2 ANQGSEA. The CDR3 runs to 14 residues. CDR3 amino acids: CSVTSDRNTGELFF. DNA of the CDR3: TGCAGCGTCACATCGGACAGAAACACCGGGGAGCTGTTTTTT.

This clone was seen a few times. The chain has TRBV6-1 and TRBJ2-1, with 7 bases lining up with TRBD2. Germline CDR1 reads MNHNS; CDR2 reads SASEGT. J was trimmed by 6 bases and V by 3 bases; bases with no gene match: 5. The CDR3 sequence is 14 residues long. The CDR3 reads CASSEGGRSNEQFF. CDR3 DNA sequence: TGTGCCAGCAGTGAGGGGGGGAGGAGCAATGAGCAGTTCTTC.

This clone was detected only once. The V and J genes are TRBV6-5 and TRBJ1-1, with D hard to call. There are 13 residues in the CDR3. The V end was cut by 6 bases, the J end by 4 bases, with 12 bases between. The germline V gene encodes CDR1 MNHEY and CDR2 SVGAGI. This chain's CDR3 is CASRKAAATEAFF. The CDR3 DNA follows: TGTGCCAGCAGAAAGGCGGCAGCCACTGAAGCTTTCTTT.

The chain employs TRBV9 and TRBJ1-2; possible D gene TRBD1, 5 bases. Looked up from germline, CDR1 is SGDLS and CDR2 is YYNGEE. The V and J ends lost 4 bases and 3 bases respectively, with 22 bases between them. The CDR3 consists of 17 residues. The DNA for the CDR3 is TGTGCCAGCAGCCAATCTCCGGGGGGGATCATGGACTATGGCTACACCTTC. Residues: CASSQSPGGIMDYGYTF.

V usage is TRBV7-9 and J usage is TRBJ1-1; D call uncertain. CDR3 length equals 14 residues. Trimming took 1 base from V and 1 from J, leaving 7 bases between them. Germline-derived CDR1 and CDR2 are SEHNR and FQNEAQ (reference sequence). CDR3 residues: CASSLVTGNTEAFF. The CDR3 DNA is TGTGCCAGCAGCTTAGTGACGGGGAACACTGAAGCTTTCTTT.

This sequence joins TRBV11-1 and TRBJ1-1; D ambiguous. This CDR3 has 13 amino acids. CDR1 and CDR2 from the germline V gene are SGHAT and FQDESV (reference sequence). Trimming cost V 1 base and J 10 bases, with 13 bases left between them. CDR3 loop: CASSLGGDLGAFF. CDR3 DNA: TGTGCCAGCAGCTTAGGCGGAGACCTAGGAGCTTTCTTT. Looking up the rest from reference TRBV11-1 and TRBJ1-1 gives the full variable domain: EAEVAQSPRYKITEKSQAVAFWCDPISGHATLYWYRQILGQGPELLVQFQDESVVDDSQLPKDRFSAERLKGVDSTLKIQPAELGDSAMYLCASSLGGDLGAFFGQGTRLTVV.

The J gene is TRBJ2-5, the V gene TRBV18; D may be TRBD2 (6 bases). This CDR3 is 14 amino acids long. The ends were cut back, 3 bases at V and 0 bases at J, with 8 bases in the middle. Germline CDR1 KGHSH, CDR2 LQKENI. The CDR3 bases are TGTGCCAGCTCACCCGGGGACTACCAAGAGACCCAGTACTTC. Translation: CASSPGDYQETQYF. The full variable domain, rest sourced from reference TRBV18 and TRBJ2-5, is NAGVMQNPRHLVRRRGQEARLRCSPMKGHSHVYWYRQLPEEGLKFMVYLQKENIIDESGMPKERFSAEFPKEGPSILRIQQVVRGDSAAYFCASSPGDYQETQYFGPGTRLLVL.

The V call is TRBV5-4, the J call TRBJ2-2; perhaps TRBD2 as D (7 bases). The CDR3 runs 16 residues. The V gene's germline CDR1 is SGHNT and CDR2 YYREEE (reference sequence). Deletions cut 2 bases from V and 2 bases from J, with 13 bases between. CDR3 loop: CASSLGGRANTGELFF. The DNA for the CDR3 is TGTGCCAGCAGCTTAGGGGGGAGGGCCAACACCGGGGAGCTGTTTTTT. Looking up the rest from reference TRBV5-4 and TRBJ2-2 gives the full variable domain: ETGVTQSPTHLIKTRGQQVTLRCSSQSGHNTVSWYQQALGQGPQFIFQYYREEENGRGNFPPRFSGLQFPNYSSELNVNALELDDSALYLCASSLGGRANTGELFFGEGSRLTVL.

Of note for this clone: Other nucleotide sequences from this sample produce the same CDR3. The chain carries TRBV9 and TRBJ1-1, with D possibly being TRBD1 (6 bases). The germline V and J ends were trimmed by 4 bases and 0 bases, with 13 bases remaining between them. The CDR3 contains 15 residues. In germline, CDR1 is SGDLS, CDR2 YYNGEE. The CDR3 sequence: CASSPSTGMNTEAFF. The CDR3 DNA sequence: TGTGCCAGCAGCCCATCGACAGGTATGAACACTGAAGCTTTCTTT. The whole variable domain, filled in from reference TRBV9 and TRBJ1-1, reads DSGVTQTPKHLITATGQRVTLRCSPRSGDLSVYWYQQSLDQGLQFLIQYYNGEERAKGNILERFSAQQFPDLHSELNLSSLELGDSALYFCASSPSTGMNTEAFFGQGTRLTVV.

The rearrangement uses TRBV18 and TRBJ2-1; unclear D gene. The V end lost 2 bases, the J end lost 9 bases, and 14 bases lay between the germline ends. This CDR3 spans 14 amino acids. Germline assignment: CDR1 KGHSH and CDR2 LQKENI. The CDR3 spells CASSPRQSEGEQFF. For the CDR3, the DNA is TGTGCCAGCTCACCAAGACAATCGGAAGGTGAGCAGTTCTTC.

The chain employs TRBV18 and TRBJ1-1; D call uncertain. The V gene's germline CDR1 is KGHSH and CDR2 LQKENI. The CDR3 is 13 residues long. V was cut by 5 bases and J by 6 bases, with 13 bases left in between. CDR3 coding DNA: TGTGCCAGCTCAGGGCTGCCTATACCTGAAGCTTTCTTT. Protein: CASSGLPIPEAFF. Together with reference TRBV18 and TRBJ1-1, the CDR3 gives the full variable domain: NAGVMQNPRHLVRRRGQEARLRCSPMKGHSHVYWYRQLPEEGLKFMVYLQKENIIDESGMPKERFSAEFPKEGPSILRIQQVVRGDSAAYFCASSGLPIPEAFFGQGTRLTVV.